Listed below are T cell receptor beta chains from one sample, sequenced in a study of blood T cells in healthy people across ages. TCRdb re-called the 5' RACE reads with MiXCR, one entry per CDR3 protein. The sample contains fewer than 1 million distinct CDR3 sequences, approximately 44% of which appear only once. The sample consisted of blood. These receptors were obtained from a man between 60 and 70 years old in good health. Both conserved end residues are part of each CDR3. Each record gives: D gene, V gene, J gene, clone size, CDR3 protein, CDR3 DNA. The D gene is left open where the match is weak. The size of a clone is reported for some rows only, either as once, few or many, or as a class for expanded clones.

>TRBD2|TRBV12-3/TRBV12-4|TRBJ2-3|NA
CASRLYKESGVGTDTQYF
TGTGCCAGCAGATTATACAAGGAAAGCGGGGTCGGCACAGATACGCAGTATTTT
>NA|TRBV5-1|TRBJ2-7|NA
CASSLVPQATNYEQYF
TGCGCCAGCAGCTTGGTTCCCCAGGCGACAAACTACGAGCAGTACTTC
>NA|TRBV18|TRBJ2-3|NA
CASSPPSSTLGDTQYF
TGTGCCAGCTCACCACCTAGCTCAACCTTAGGAGATACGCAGTATTTT
>TRBD1|TRBV28|TRBJ1-1|NA
CASRGTGKNTEAFF
TGTGCCAGCAGAGGGACAGGGAAGAACACTGAAGCTTTCTTT
>TRBD2|TRBV20-1|TRBJ2-3|NA
CSARGAGFTDTQYF
TGCAGTGCTAGAGGAGCGGGGTTCACAGATACGCAGTATTTT
>NA|TRBV6-2/TRBV6-3|TRBJ2-7|few
CASSYHRDSYEQYF
TGTGCCAGCAGTTATCACAGGGACTCCTACGAGCAGTACTTC
>NA|TRBV9|TRBJ2-3|NA
CASSTTPGGLDTQYF
TGTGCCAGCAGCACCACCCCTGGGGGGCTAGATACGCAGTATTTT
>NA|TRBV2|TRBJ1-4|NA
CASSKDGGEKLFF
TGTGCCAGCAGTAAGGACGGGGGAGAAAAACTGTTTTTT
>NA|TRBV5-1|TRBJ2-3|few
CASSWVGTDTQYF
TGCGCCAGCAGCTGGGTGGGGACAGATACGCAGTATTTT
>TRBD2|TRBV4-1|TRBJ2-1|NA
CASSPLGTSGPNEQFF
TGCGCCAGCAGCCCCCTAGGGACTAGCGGGCCCAATGAGCAGTTCTTC
>TRBD2|TRBV10-3|TRBJ2-4|many
CAISETSSGGLAKNIQYF
TGTGCCATCAGTGAGACGTCTAGCGGGGGGCTAGCCAAAAACATTCAGTACTTC
>TRBD2|TRBV20-1|TRBJ2-2|NA
CSAPFSGARTGELFF
TGCAGTGCTCCCTTCAGCGGGGCGAGAACCGGGGAGCTGTTTTTT
>TRBD1|TRBV6-2/TRBV6-3|TRBJ2-7|NA
CASRTGQVPYNEQYF
TGTGCCAGCAGAACGGGACAGGTGCCCTACAATGAGCAGTACTTC
>NA|TRBV2|TRBJ2-7|NA
CASSERSPREVQYF
TGTGCCAGCAGTGAAAGGTCACCCCGCGAGGTGCAGTACTTC
>TRBD1|TRBV20-1|TRBJ2-1|many
CSAEGQGVSRGFF
TGCAGTGCCGAGGGACAGGGGGTGTCACGGGGGTTCTTC
>NA|TRBV11-1|TRBJ2-1|NA
CASSLGGDPGNEQFF
TGTGCCAGCAGCTTAGGTGGCGACCCAGGCAATGAGCAGTTCTTC
>NA|TRBV7-2|TRBJ1-5|NA
CASSFSRGQNQPQHF
TGTGCCAGCAGCTTTAGTAGAGGACAGAATCAGCCCCAGCATTTT
>TRBD1|TRBV9|TRBJ1-2|NA
CARGDRGYSYTF
TGTGCCAGGGGGGACAGGGGGTATAGCTACACCTTC
>TRBD2|TRBV29-1|TRBJ2-5|NA
CSVGWGGRQETQYF
TGCAGCGTCGGGTGGGGGGGACGCCAAGAGACCCAGTACTTC
>NA|TRBV6-5|TRBJ1-2|NA
CASSRSGGGDGYTF
TGTGCCAGCAGTCGATCTGGTGGAGGGGATGGCTACACCTTC
>NA|TRBV5-4|TRBJ2-1|NA
CASRKAPIPDAYNEQFF
TGTGCCAGCAGAAAGGCCCCAATACCAGACGCCTACAATGAGCAGTTCTTC
>NA|TRBV5-5|TRBJ2-5|NA
CASSLDPLEVPYF
TGTGCCAGCAGCTTGGACCCCCTTGAAGTCCCGTACTTC
>NA|TRBV27|TRBJ2-7|many
CASSPIGGEQYF
TGTGCCAGCAGTCCGATAGGCGGCGAGCAGTACTTC
>TRBD1|TRBV5-1|TRBJ2-7|few
CASSIAQGASAEQYF
TGCGCCAGCAGCATAGCACAGGGGGCTTCAGCCGAGCAGTACTTC
>TRBD1|TRBV11-2|TRBJ2-7|many
CASSLGGQTSIEQYF
TGTGCCAGCAGCTTAGGGGGACAGACCTCTATTGAGCAGTACTTC
>NA|TRBV7-9|TRBJ2-3|NA
CAHGFNEEYF
TGTGCCCACGGGTTCAATGAAGAGTATTTT
>TRBD2|TRBV20-1|TRBJ2-7|NA
CGAEGLGMPYEQYF
TGCGGTGCTGAAGGACTAGGTATGCCCTACGAGCAGTACTTC
>NA|TRBV7-3|TRBJ2-5|few
CHSSLGSISMPQETQYF
TGCCACTCCAGTCTCGGGAGTATCTCCATGCCCCAAGAGACCCAGTACTTC
>NA|TRBV18|TRBJ1-4|NA
CASSPQQGRNEKLFF
TGTGCCAGCTCACCACAGCAGGGGAGAAATGAAAAACTGTTTTTT
>NA|TRBV7-2|TRBJ1-5|NA
CASSPNQNQPQHF
TGTGCCAGCAGCCCCAACCAGAACCAGCCCCAGCATTTT
>NA|TRBV5-1|TRBJ2-7|few
CASSFEMALGSYEQYF
TGCGCCAGCAGCTTTGAAATGGCCTTGGGCTCCTACGAGCAGTACTTC
>TRBD1|TRBV2|TRBJ2-1|NA
CASSDGTGYNEQFF
TGTGCCAGCAGTGACGGGACAGGATACAATGAGCAGTTCTTC
>NA|TRBV15|TRBJ1-2|NA
CATSASGTGRDRYTF
TGTGCCACCAGCGCCTCGGGAACAGGCAGGGATCGCTACACCTTC
>NA|TRBV28|TRBJ2-7|NA
CASSSPVEQYF
TGTGCCAGCAGTTCCCCGGTCGAGCAGTACTTC
>NA|TRBV4-3|TRBJ1-4|NA
CASSGGAANEKLFF
TGCGCCAGCAGTGGAGGGGCCGCTAATGAAAAACTGTTTTTT